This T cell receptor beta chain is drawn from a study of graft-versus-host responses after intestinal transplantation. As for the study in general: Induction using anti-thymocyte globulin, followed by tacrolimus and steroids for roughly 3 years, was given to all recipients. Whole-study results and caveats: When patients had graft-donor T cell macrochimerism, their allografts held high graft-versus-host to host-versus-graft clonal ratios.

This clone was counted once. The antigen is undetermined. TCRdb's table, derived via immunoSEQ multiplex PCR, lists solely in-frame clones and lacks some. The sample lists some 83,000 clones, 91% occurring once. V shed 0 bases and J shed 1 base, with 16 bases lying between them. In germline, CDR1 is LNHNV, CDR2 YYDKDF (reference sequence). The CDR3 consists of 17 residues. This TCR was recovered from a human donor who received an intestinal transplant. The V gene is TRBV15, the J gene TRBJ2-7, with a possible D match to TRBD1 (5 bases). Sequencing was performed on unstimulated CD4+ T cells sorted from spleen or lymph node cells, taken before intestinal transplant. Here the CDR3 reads CATSRDHGPPGSYEQYF. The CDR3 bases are TGTGCCACCAGCAGAGATCATGGGCCTCCAGGGTCCTACGAGCAGTACTTC.